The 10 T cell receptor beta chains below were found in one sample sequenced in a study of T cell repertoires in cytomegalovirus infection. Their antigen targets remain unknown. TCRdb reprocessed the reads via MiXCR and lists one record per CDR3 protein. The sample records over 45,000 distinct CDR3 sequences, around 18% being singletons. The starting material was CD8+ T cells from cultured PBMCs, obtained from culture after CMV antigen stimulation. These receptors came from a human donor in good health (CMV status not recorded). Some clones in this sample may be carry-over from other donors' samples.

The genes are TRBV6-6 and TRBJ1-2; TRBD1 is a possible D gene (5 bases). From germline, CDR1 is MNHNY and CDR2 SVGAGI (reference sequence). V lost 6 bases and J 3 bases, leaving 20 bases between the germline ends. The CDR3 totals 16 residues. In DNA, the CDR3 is TGTGCCAGCAGGAGGGGCCACGACGCGACCGACTATGGCTACACCTTC. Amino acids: CASRRGHDATDYGYTF.

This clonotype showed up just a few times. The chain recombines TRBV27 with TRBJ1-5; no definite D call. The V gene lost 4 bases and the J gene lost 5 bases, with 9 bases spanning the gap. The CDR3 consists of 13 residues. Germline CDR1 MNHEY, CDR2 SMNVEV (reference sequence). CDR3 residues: CASSSDGYQPQHF. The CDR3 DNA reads TGTGCCAGCAGTTCGGACGGCTATCAGCCCCAGCATTTT.

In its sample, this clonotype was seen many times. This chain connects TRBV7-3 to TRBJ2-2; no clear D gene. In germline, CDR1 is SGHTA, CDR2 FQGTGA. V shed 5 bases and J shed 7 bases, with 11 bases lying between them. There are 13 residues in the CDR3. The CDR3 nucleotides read TGTGCCAGCAGCCCAAAGCTGGGCGGGGAGCTGTTTTTT. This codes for CASSPKLGGELFF.

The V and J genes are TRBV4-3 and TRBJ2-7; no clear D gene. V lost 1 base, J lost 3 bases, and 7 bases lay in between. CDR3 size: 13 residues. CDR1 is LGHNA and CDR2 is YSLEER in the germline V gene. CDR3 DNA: TGCGCCAGCAGCCAAGGCGGCAGCTACGAGCAGTACTTC. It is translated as CASSQGGSYEQYF.

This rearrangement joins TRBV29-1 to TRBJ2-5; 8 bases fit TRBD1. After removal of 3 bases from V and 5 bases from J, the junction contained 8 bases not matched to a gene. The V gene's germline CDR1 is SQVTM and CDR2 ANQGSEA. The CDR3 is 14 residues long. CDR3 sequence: CSVDYMTGDETQYF. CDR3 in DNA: TGCAGCGTTGATTATATGACAGGGGATGAGACCCAGTACTTC.

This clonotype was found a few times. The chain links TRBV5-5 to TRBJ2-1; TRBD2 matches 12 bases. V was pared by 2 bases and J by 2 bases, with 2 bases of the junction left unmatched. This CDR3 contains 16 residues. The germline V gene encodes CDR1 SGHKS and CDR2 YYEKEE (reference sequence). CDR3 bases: TGTGCCAGCAGCTTATGGACTAGCGGGGCCTACAATGAGCAGTTCTTC. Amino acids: CASSLWTSGAYNEQFF.

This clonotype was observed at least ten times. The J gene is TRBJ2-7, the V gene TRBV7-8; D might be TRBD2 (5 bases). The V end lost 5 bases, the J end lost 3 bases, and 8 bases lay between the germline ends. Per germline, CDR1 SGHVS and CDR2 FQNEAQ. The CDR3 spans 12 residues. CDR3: CASSDRDYEQYF. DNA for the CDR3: TGTGCCAGCAGCGACCGGGACTACGAGCAGTACTTC.

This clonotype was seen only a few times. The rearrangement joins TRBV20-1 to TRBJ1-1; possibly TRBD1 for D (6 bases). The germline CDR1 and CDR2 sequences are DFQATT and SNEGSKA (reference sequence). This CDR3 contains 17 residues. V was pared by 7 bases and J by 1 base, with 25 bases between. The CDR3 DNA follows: TGCAGTGTCATATTACAGGGTCCCCCGTTCTGGAACACTGAAGCTTTCTTT. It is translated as CSVILQGPPFWNTEAFF.

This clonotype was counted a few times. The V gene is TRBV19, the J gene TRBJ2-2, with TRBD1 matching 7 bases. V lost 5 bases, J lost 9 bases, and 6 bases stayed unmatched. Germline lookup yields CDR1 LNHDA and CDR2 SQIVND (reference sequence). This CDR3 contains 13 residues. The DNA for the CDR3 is TGTGCCAGTAGTTTAAACAGGGGCCGGGAGCTGTTTTTT. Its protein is CASSLNRGRELFF. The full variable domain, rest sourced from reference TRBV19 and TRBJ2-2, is DGGITQSPKYLFRKEGQNVTLSCEQNLNHDAMYWYRQDPGQGLRLIYYSQIVNDFQKGDIAEGYSVSREKKESFPLTVTSAQKNPTAFYLCASSLNRGRELFFGEGSRLTVL.

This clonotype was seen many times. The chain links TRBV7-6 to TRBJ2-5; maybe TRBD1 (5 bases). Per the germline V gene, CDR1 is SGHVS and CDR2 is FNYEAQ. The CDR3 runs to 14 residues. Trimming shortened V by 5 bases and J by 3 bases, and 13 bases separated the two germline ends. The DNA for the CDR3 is TGTGCCAGCAGCCCCCCGGAGACAGAAGAGACCCAGTACTTC. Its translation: CASSPPETEETQYF.